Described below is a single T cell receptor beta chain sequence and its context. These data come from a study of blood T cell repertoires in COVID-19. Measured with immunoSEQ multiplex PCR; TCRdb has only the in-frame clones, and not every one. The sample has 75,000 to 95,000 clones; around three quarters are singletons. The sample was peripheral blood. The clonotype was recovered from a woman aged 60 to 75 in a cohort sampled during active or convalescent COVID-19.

Here the CDR3 reads CASSLAAGAPFGEQFF. The CDR3 DNA sequence: TGTGCCAGCAGCTTGGCCGCGGGGGCCCCTTTCGGGGAGCAGTTCTTC. The J gene is TRBJ2-1, the V gene TRBV5-4; TRBD2 might be the D (7 bases). The germline V and J ends were trimmed by 0 bases and 10 bases, with 20 bases remaining between them. There are 16 residues in the CDR3. Germline assignment: CDR1 SGHNT and CDR2 YYREEE (reference sequence).